Listed below are T cell receptor beta chains from one sample, sequenced in a study of a mutant IDH1 vaccine in newly diagnosed glioma. The protocol was immunoSEQ multiplex PCR, while the TCRdb copy is restricted to in-frame clones and leaves out a portion. The table includes around 50,000 clones, roughly 89% detected once. Material: PBMCs, obtained from a glioma patient treated with radiotherapy, temozolomide or both. The receptors shown here come from a man aged 35 to 55 with glioma. Each CDR3 is given with its conserved first and last residue. The D gene is left open where the match is weak. Not all rows give a size; the values are once, few, many and, for expanded clones, a class.

CDR3 protein: CASDPSTDTQYF
CDR3 DNA: TGTGCCAGCGACCCTAGCACAGATACGCAGTATTTT
D gene: -
V gene: TRBV2
J gene: TRBJ2-3
clone size: -

CDR3 protein: CASSLGGSETQYF
CDR3 DNA: TGCGCCAGCAGCCTTGGCGGGTCCGAGACCCAGTACTTC
D gene: -
V gene: TRBV5-1
J gene: TRBJ2-5
clone size: -

CDR3 protein: CASSSGTGYNEQFF
CDR3 DNA: TGTGCCAGCAGCTCCGGGACAGGGTACAATGAGCAGTTCTTC
D gene: TRBD1
V gene: TRBV7-2
J gene: TRBJ2-1
clone size: -

CDR3 protein: CASSQEQGAFYGYTF
CDR3 DNA: TGTGCCAGCAGCCAAGAGCAAGGGGCCTTTTATGGCTACACCTTC
D gene: -
V gene: TRBV14
J gene: TRBJ1-2
clone size: -

CDR3 protein: CASSLGPAGGYTF
CDR3 DNA: TGTGCCAGCAGCTTGGGTCCGGCAGGCGGCTACACCTTC
D gene: -
V gene: TRBV5-4
J gene: TRBJ1-2
clone size: -

CDR3 protein: CASSIDSGASGSLETQYF
CDR3 DNA: TGTGCCAGTAGTATAGATAGTGGGGCTAGCGGGAGCTTAGAGACCCAGTACTTC
D gene: TRBD2
V gene: TRBV19
J gene: TRBJ2-5
clone size: -

CDR3 protein: CSGDGETEAFF
CDR3 DNA: TGCAGTGGAGACGGGGAAACTGAAGCTTTCTTT
D gene: -
V gene: TRBV20-1
J gene: TRBJ1-1
clone size: few

CDR3 protein: CASSRGTSYEQYF
CDR3 DNA: TGTGCCAGCAGCCGCGGGACCTCCTACGAGCAGTACTTC
D gene: -
V gene: TRBV7-7
J gene: TRBJ2-7
clone size: -

CDR3 protein: CASRQGTGNGYTF
CDR3 DNA: TGTGCCAGCAGGCAAGGGACAGGGAATGGCTACACCTTC
D gene: TRBD1
V gene: TRBV6-5
J gene: TRBJ1-2
clone size: -

CDR3 protein: CASSSKGPTGSFAFSEAFF
CDR3 DNA: TGCGCCAGCAGCTCGAAAGGACCGACAGGGTCTTTCGCCTTTTCTGAAGCTTTCTTT
D gene: TRBD1
V gene: TRBV5-1
J gene: TRBJ1-1
clone size: -

CDR3 protein: CASSLGLRESYEQYF
CDR3 DNA: TGTGCCAGCAGCTTAGGGTTGCGGGAGTCCTACGAGCAGTACTTC
D gene: TRBD2
V gene: TRBV7-2
J gene: TRBJ2-7
clone size: -

CDR3 protein: CASSYAYSYEQYF
CDR3 DNA: TGTGCCAGCAGTTACGCTTACTCCTACGAGCAGTACTTC
D gene: -
V gene: TRBV6-5
J gene: TRBJ2-7
clone size: -

CDR3 protein: CATSREGTSAYNEQFF
CDR3 DNA: TGTGCCACCAGCAGAGAGGGGACTAGCGCCTACAATGAGCAGTTCTTC
D gene: TRBD2
V gene: TRBV15
J gene: TRBJ2-1
clone size: -

CDR3 protein: CSTIYGEKLFF
CDR3 DNA: TGCAGTACTATATACGGTGAAAAACTGTTTTTT
D gene: -
V gene: TRBV20-1
J gene: TRBJ1-4
clone size: -

CDR3 protein: CASSSPAVSSTDTQYF
CDR3 DNA: TGTGCCAGCAGTTCCCCAGCGGTATCTAGCACAGATACGCAGTATTTT
D gene: -
V gene: TRBV6-6
J gene: TRBJ2-3
clone size: -

CDR3 protein: CASSLIGVNTGELFF
CDR3 DNA: TGTGCCAGCAGTTTAATCGGGGTTAACACCGGGGAGCTGTTTTTT
D gene: -
V gene: TRBV27
J gene: TRBJ2-2
clone size: -

CDR3 protein: CSANPWTEAFF
CDR3 DNA: TGCAGTGCTAATCCGTGGACTGAAGCTTTCTTT
D gene: -
V gene: TRBV20-1
J gene: TRBJ1-1
clone size: -

CDR3 protein: CASSLTGGHTEAFF
CDR3 DNA: TGTGCCAGCAGCTTGACAGGAGGTCACACTGAAGCTTTCTTT
D gene: -
V gene: TRBV7-2
J gene: TRBJ1-1
clone size: -

CDR3 protein: CASSLVWGETQYF
CDR3 DNA: TGTGCCAGCAGCTTGGTTTGGGGCGAGACCCAGTACTTC
D gene: -
V gene: TRBV7-2
J gene: TRBJ2-5
clone size: once

CDR3 protein: CASSLVREETQYF
CDR3 DNA: TGTGCCAGCAGTTTAGTTAGGGAAGAGACCCAGTACTTC
D gene: -
V gene: TRBV28
J gene: TRBJ2-5
clone size: -

CDR3 protein: CASSAQGQQQETQYF
CDR3 DNA: TGTGCCAGCAGTGCCCAAGGACAACAACAAGAGACCCAGTACTTC
D gene: -
V gene: TRBV2
J gene: TRBJ2-5
clone size: -

CDR3 protein: CASSQVMLAGGGEQFF
CDR3 DNA: TGTGCCAGCAGCCAAGTTATGCTAGCGGGAGGGGGTGAGCAGTTCTTC
D gene: TRBD2
V gene: TRBV4-2
J gene: TRBJ2-1
clone size: -

CDR3 protein: CASSSAGTSGSQEQFF
CDR3 DNA: TGTGCCAGCAGTTCGGCCGGGACTAGCGGGAGTCAGGAGCAGTTCTTC
D gene: TRBD2
V gene: TRBV6-5
J gene: TRBJ2-1
clone size: -

CDR3 protein: CASSGRIASLGTQYF
CDR3 DNA: TGTGCCAGCAGCGGAAGAATAGCGAGTTTAGGTACGCAGTATTTT
D gene: -
V gene: TRBV9
J gene: TRBJ2-3
clone size: -

CDR3 protein: CASSSPGQKKTQYF
CDR3 DNA: TGTGCCAGCAGCTCCCCGGGACAGAAAAAGACCCAGTACTTC
D gene: TRBD1
V gene: TRBV11-2
J gene: TRBJ2-5
clone size: -

CDR3 protein: CASSIDKFYEQYF
CDR3 DNA: TGTGCCAGTAGTATAGATAAGTTCTACGAGCAGTACTTC
D gene: -
V gene: TRBV19
J gene: TRBJ2-7
clone size: few

CDR3 protein: CASRLAYRQAEEQYF
CDR3 DNA: TGTGCCAGCAGACTAGCCTATCGGCAGGCTGAAGAGCAGTACTTC
D gene: -
V gene: TRBV27
J gene: TRBJ2-7
clone size: -

CDR3 protein: CASYSGAYNEQFF
CDR3 DNA: TGTGCCAGCTACAGTGGAGCCTACAATGAGCAGTTCTTC
D gene: -
V gene: TRBV18
J gene: TRBJ2-1
clone size: -

CDR3 protein: CASGNEETQYF
CDR3 DNA: TGTGCCAGCGGGAATGAAGAGACCCAGTACTTC
D gene: -
V gene: TRBV2
J gene: TRBJ2-5
clone size: -

CDR3 protein: CASSLGSPWQYF
CDR3 DNA: TGTGCCAGCAGCTTAGGGTCTCCCTGGCAGTACTTC
D gene: -
V gene: TRBV7-8
J gene: TRBJ2-7
clone size: -

CDR3 protein: CASSLGGRGNTQYF
CDR3 DNA: TGTGCCAGCAGCCTAGGGGGGAGGGGAAATACGCAGTATTTT
D gene: -
V gene: TRBV13
J gene: TRBJ2-3
clone size: -

CDR3 protein: CASSLKGVDYEQYF
CDR3 DNA: TGTGCCAGCAGTTTAAAGGGGGTGGACTACGAGCAGTACTTC
D gene: -
V gene: TRBV27
J gene: TRBJ2-7
clone size: -

CDR3 protein: CASSLASGRLDEQFF
CDR3 DNA: TGTGCCAGCAGCTTGGCTAGCGGGAGATTGGATGAGCAGTTCTTC
D gene: TRBD2
V gene: TRBV5-4
J gene: TRBJ2-1
clone size: -

CDR3 protein: CASYPGYTEAFF
CDR3 DNA: TGTGCCAGCTACCCGGGGTACACTGAAGCTTTCTTT
D gene: -
V gene: TRBV18
J gene: TRBJ1-1
clone size: -

CDR3 protein: CASSLVKQETQYF
CDR3 DNA: TGTGCCAGCAGCTTGGTCAAACAAGAGACCCAGTACTTC
D gene: -
V gene: TRBV5-4
J gene: TRBJ2-5
clone size: -

CDR3 protein: CASSVALQSYEQYF
CDR3 DNA: TGTGCCAGCAGCGTAGCTCTCCAGTCCTACGAGCAGTACTTC
D gene: -
V gene: TRBV9
J gene: TRBJ2-7
clone size: -

CDR3 protein: CASSVPGNTEAFF
CDR3 DNA: TGTGCCAGCAGCGTCCCAGGGAACACTGAAGCTTTCTTT
D gene: -
V gene: TRBV9
J gene: TRBJ1-1
clone size: -

CDR3 protein: CASGLIRNEQFF
CDR3 DNA: TGTGCCAGCGGGCTCATACGGAATGAGCAGTTCTTC
D gene: -
V gene: TRBV28
J gene: TRBJ2-1
clone size: -

CDR3 protein: CAISESNSEEQYF
CDR3 DNA: TGTGCCATCAGCGAATCGAACTCAGAGGAGCAGTACTTC
D gene: -
V gene: TRBV10-3
J gene: TRBJ2-7
clone size: -

CDR3 protein: CASSHLRGSAQPQHF
CDR3 DNA: TGTGCCAGCAGCCATCTCCGTGGAAGTGCTCAGCCCCAGCATTTT
D gene: -
V gene: TRBV7-8
J gene: TRBJ1-5
clone size: few

CDR3 protein: CASSPILGAWQYF
CDR3 DNA: TGTGCCAGCAGCCCCATCCTTGGGGCCTGGCAGTACTTC
D gene: -
V gene: TRBV9
J gene: TRBJ2-7
clone size: -

CDR3 protein: CASSPLQEGIQYF
CDR3 DNA: TGTGCCAGCAGTCCACTTCAGGAGGGGATTCAGTACTTC
D gene: -
V gene: TRBV2
J gene: TRBJ2-4
clone size: -

CDR3 protein: CASTPLGTPSGNTIYF
CDR3 DNA: TGCGCCAGCACTCCTCTTGGGACTCCTTCCGGAAACACCATATATTTT
D gene: -
V gene: TRBV5-1
J gene: TRBJ1-3
clone size: -

CDR3 protein: CASSPGDSPYEQYF
CDR3 DNA: TGCGCCAGCAGCCCCGGGGACTCCCCCTACGAGCAGTACTTC
D gene: -
V gene: TRBV5-1
J gene: TRBJ2-7
clone size: once

CDR3 protein: CASSLAAQIRNTGELFF
CDR3 DNA: TGCGCCAGCAGCTTGGCCGCACAGATCAGGAACACCGGGGAGCTGTTTTTT
D gene: -
V gene: TRBV5-1
J gene: TRBJ2-2
clone size: -

CDR3 protein: CATSIWEDSLSSYEQYF
CDR3 DNA: TGTGCCACCAGCATATGGGAGGACAGCCTGAGCTCCTACGAGCAGTACTTC
D gene: -
V gene: TRBV15
J gene: TRBJ2-7
clone size: -

CDR3 protein: CSATPKTEAFF
CDR3 DNA: TGCAGTGCTACTCCAAAAACTGAAGCTTTCTTT
D gene: -
V gene: TRBV20-1
J gene: TRBJ1-1
clone size: -